The 7 T cell receptor beta chains below come from one sample, sequenced in a study of T cell changes during pregnancy in multiple sclerosis. Repertoires were generated with immunoSEQ multiplex PCR, while TCRdb's copy carries only in-frame clones and drops some. The top ten clones hold less than 2% of a sample with 70,000 to 95,000 clones, 94% of them seen once. This sample comprised peripheral blood, obtained after pregnancy. These receptors all stem from a female donor in good health, enrolled as a control in a pregnancy study.

The V gene is TRBV7-6, the J gene TRBJ2-5; no firm D call. CDR3 size: 13 residues. The V gene lost 5 bases and the J gene lost 4 bases, with 11 bases spanning the gap. Germline V gene lookup returns CDR1 SGHVS and CDR2 FNYEAQ. The CDR3 protein is CASSRKPGETQYF. As DNA, the CDR3 is TGTGCCAGCAGCCGTAAGCCGGGAGAGACCCAGTACTTC.

The J gene is TRBJ2-7, the V gene TRBV28, with D perhaps matching TRBD2 (6 bases). V lost 4 bases and J lost 0, with 16 bases in between. The CDR3 sequence is 16 residues long. Germline V gene sequence: CDR1 MDHEN, CDR2 SYDVKM. The CDR3 region has the DNA TGTGCCAGCAGTTGGACCTACGGGGGTTCCTCCTACGAGCAGTACTTC. Encoded protein: CASSWTYGGSSYEQYF. Looking up the rest from reference TRBV28 and TRBJ2-7 gives the full variable domain: DVKVTQSSRYLVKRTGEKVFLECVQDMDHENMFWYRQDPGLGLRLIYFSYDVKMKEKGDIPEGYSVSREKKERFSLILESASTNQTSMYLCASSWTYGGSSYEQYFGPGTRLTVT.

The rearrangement uses TRBV27 and TRBJ2-3, with 10 nucleotides matching TRBD1. Germline assignment: CDR1 MNHEY and CDR2 SMNVEV (reference sequence). The CDR3 runs 16 residues. J lost 6 bases, V lost 8 bases, and 14 bases had no gene match. The CDR3 coding sequence is TGTGCCAGCGCACGTTCCCGACAGGGGGCGGGGGATACGCAGTATTTT. Its translation is CASARSRQGAGDTQYF.

The chain uses TRBV12-2 and TRBJ2-3; the D call of TRBD2 is as the table states it, not checked on the DNA. TRBV12-2 is an annotated pseudogene. This CDR3 is built from 15 residues. CDR3 coding DNA: TGTGCAAGTCGCTTAGTAAAGCGGAACACAGATACGCAGTATTTT. Translated, it gives CASRLVKRNTDTQYF.

The chain carries TRBV6-6 and TRBJ2-1, with D possibly being TRBD2 (6 bases). The germline V gene has CDR1 MNHNY and CDR2 SVGAGI (reference sequence). This CDR3 is built from 16 residues. Trimming left V 0 bases short and J 5 bases short, with 14 bases between. As DNA, the CDR3 is TGTGCCAGCAGTTACTCGGGAAGCGGGCGGGACAATGAGCAGTTCTTC. This codes for CASSYSGSGRDNEQFF.

A few counts support this clone. The chain is built from TRBV16 and TRBJ1-1; 8 nucleotides match TRBD1. V was clipped by 4 bases and J by 4 bases; unmatched bases: 5. Germline CDR1 KGHSY, CDR2 FQNENV. This CDR3 is built from 14 residues. The CDR3, as DNA: TGTGCCAGCAGCCGGACTACAGGGGGCACTGAAGCTTTCTTT. As protein: CASSRTTGGTEAFF.

The chain recombines TRBV5-1 with TRBJ2-1, with D possibly matching TRBD2 (6 bases). Germline values: CDR1 SGHRS, CDR2 YFSETQ. The V gene lost 4 bases and the J gene lost 4 bases, with 18 bases spanning the gap. The CDR3 totals 16 residues. The CDR3 nucleotides are TGCGCCAGCAGCCTGGGAGGTACGGGATATTACAATGAGCAGTTCTTC. It encodes CASSLGGTGYYNEQFF.